Sequencing of this T cell receptor beta chain was carried out in a study of beta chain features in type 1 diabetes. Expressed TCRB transcripts were sequenced after all isolated RNA was converted to cDNA. Repertoires were generated with immunoSEQ multiplex PCR, while TCRdb's copy carries only in-frame clones and drops some. The sample holds over 700,000 clones, 15% to 20% seen once. As concerns this clone: What it binds is not known.

Study-level points and caveats: Reduced insertions and increased deletions marked VDJ junctions in type 1 diabetes patients. A moderate, significant TCRB CDR3 shortening appeared in type 1 diabetes across four CD4+ subsets.

Each of the CD4+ naive, central memory, regulatory and stem cell-like memory populations was sorted via CD45RO/CCR7/CD25/CD127/CD95/CD27. Sequencing was done on a sample of naive CD4+ T cells from blood. This sequence was found in a woman under 30 in good health.

The CDR3 DNA reads TGCAGCGTTGGCCGCGACTATGGCTACACCTTC. Its translation is CSVGRDYGYTF. J is TRBJ1-2 and V is TRBV29-1, with D unclear. The CDR3 runs to 11 residues. The V gene lost 4 bases and the J gene lost 3 bases, with 6 bases spanning the gap. Germline loops: CDR1 SQVTM, CDR2 ANQGSEA.